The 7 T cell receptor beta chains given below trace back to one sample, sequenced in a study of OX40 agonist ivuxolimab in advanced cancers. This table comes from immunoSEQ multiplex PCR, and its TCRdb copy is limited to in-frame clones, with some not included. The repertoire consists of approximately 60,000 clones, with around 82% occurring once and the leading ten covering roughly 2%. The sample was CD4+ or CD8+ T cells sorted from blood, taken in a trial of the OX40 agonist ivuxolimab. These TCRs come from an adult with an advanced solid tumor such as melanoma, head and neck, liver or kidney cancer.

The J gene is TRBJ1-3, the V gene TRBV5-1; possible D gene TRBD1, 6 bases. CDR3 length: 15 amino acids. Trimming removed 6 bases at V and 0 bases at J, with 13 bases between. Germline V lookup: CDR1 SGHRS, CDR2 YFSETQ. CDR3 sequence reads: CASTTGGSSGNTIYF. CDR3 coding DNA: TGCGCCAGCACAACTGGGGGCAGCTCTGGAAACACCATATATTTT.

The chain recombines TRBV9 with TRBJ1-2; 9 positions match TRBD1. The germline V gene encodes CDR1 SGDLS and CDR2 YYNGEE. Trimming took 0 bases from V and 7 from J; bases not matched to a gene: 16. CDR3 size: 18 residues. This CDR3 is CASSVGMGEGQGLLGYTF. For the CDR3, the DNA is TGTGCCAGCAGCGTAGGGATGGGGGAGGGACAGGGTCTGCTTGGCTACACCTTC.

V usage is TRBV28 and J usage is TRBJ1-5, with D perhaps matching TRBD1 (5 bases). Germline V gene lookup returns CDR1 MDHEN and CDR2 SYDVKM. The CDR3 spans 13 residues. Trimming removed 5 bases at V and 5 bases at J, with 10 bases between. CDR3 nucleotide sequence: TGTGCCAGCAGTGTCCCAGGGCATCAGCCCCAGCATTTT. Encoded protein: CASSVPGHQPQHF.

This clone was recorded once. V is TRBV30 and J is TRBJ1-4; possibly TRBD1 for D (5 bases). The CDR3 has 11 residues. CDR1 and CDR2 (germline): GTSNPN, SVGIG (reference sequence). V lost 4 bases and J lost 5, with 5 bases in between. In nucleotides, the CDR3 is TGTGCCTGGAACAGGAATGAAAAACTGTTTTTT. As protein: CAWNRNEKLFF.

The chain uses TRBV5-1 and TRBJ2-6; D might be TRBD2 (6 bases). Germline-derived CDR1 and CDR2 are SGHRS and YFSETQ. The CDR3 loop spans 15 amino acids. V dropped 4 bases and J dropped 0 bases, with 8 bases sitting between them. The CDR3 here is CASSTGGSGANVLTF. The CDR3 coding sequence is TGCGCCAGCAGCACCGGGGGCTCTGGGGCCAACGTCCTGACTTTC. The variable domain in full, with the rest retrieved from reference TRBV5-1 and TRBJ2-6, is KAGVTQTPRYLIKTRGQQVTLSCSPISGHRSVSWYQQTPGQGLQFLFEYFSETQRNKGNFPGRFSGRQFSNSRSEMNVSTLELGDSALYLCASSTGGSGANVLTFGAGSRLTVL.

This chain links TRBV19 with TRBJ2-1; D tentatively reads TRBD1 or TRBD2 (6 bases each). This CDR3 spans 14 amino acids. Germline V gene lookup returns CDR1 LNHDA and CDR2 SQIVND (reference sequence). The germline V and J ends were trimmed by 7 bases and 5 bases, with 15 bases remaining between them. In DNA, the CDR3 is TGTGCCAGTACCCCTGGGGGGCTTGACAATGAGCAGTTCTTC. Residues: CASTPGGLDNEQFF.

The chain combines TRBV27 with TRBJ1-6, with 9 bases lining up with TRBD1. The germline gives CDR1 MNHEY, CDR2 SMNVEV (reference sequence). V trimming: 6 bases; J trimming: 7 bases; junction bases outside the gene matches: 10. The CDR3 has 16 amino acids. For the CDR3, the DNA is TGTGCCAGCAGGCCGGGACAGGGTTACTGGAATTCACCCCTCCACTTT. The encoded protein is CASRPGQGYWNSPLHF.